Listed below are T cell receptor beta chains from one sample, sequenced in a study of metastatic and nonmetastatic thyroid tumors. TCRdb reanalyzed the PCR reads with MiXCR. This table holds several thousand clones, 35% to 45% found once. The sample taken for sequencing was tumor tissue. Every receptor here comes from a female donor with papillary thyroid cancer or a benign thyroid nodule (not recorded which). Some clones in this sample may be carry-over from other donors' samples. The CDR3 runs from the conserved cysteine through the conserved F or W. Fields, in order: J gene, V gene, CDR3 protein.

TRBJ1-1 TRBV20-1 CSASNTIGQTGNEAFF
TRBJ2-7 TRBV7-8 CASSLGQGGGWSSYEQYF
TRBJ2-7 TRBV27 CASSLAGAFYEQYF
TRBJ2-4 TRBV7-2 CASSVGPPTEVQYF
TRBJ2-1 TRBV20-1 CSAGGVVVNEQFF
TRBJ2-7 TRBV5-1 CASSLGREPSYEQYF
TRBJ1-2 TRBV20-1 CSAREQPYGYTF
TRBJ2-7 TRBV7-9 CASSLEGGAHEQYF
TRBJ1-1 TRBV7-2 CASSLAGVTEAFF
TRBJ1-5 TRBV4-1 CASSQEGSRQPQHF
TRBJ1-2 TRBV25-1 CASSARQGARYGYTF
TRBJ2-7 TRBV5-1 CASSWTGDPYEQYF
TRBJ2-2 TRBV19 CASSIPVPGTGELFF
TRBJ1-2 TRBV6-1 CASSGTAYGYTF
TRBJ2-7 TRBV6-1 CASGDGPYEQYF
TRBJ2-1 TRBV9 CASSVEGTSGSLSYNEQFF
TRBJ2-6 TRBV3-1 CASSQDTPGSSGANVLTF
TRBJ1-1 TRBV9 CASSGDPGLDTEAFF
TRBJ2-7 TRBV6-1 CAIKAAQGSYEQYF
TRBJ2-3 TRBV28 CASSLPGQGSDTQYF
TRBJ2-7 TRBV28 CASRSISRGREQYF
TRBJ1-6 TRBV5-6 CASSSGPTMGYGSPLHF
TRBJ2-1 TRBV11-2 CASSRFRVSSYNEQFF
TRBJ1-1 TRBV6-6 CASSYSGVGGTEAFF
TRBJ1-2 TRBV9 CASSAGRTANYGYTF
TRBJ2-1 TRBV7-9 CASGQDLNEQFF
TRBJ1-4 TRBV25-1 CASSEATTGQEKLFF
TRBJ2-7 TRBV6-1 CASSKGTSGTYEQYF
TRBJ2-2 TRBV12-3/TRBV12-4 CASRRGRRAGELFF
TRBJ1-2 TRBV6-2/TRBV6-3 CASSYGGPYGYTF
TRBJ1-2 TRBV19 CASKRTGGLGYGYTF
TRBJ2-7 TRBV6-1 CASSGTTYEQYF
TRBJ1-3 TRBV30 CAWSVQGSGNTIYF
TRBJ2-3 TRBV12-3/TRBV12-4 CASSPGGVGGTDTQYF
TRBJ1-5 TRBV19 CASSGTGGMGNQPQHF
TRBJ2-7 TRBV12-3/TRBV12-4 CASSLWGSEQYF
TRBJ1-4 TRBV4-1 CASSQTGEVNEKLFF
TRBJ2-5 TRBV6-2/TRBV6-3 CASSDSGAETQYF
TRBJ1-6 TRBV20-1 CSARDTDVGSYNSPLHF
TRBJ1-2 TRBV5-1 CASSLRGGQGGGYTF
TRBJ2-2 TRBV6-5 CASSLQGAIGELFF
TRBJ2-7 TRBV20-1 CSARYGTSGAWEQYF